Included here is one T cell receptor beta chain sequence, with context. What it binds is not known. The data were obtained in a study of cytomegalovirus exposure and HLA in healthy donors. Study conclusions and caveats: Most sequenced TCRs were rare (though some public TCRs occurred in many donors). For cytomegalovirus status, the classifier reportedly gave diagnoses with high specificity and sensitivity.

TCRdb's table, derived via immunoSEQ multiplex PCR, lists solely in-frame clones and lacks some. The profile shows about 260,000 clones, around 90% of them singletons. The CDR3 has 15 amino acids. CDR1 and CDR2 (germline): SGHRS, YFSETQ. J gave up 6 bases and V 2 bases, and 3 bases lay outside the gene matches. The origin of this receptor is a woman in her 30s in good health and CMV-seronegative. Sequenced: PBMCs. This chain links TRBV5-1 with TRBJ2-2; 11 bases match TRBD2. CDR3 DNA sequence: TGCGCCAGCAGCTTTACTAGCGGGAGCCCCGGGGAGCTGTTTTTT. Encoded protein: CASSFTSGSPGELFF.